These 19 T cell receptor beta chains were sequenced from one sample in a study of graft-versus-host responses after intestinal transplantation. Intraepithelial and lamina propria lymphocytes were released after the graft tissue was processed. Libraries were prepared by immunoSEQ multiplex PCR; TCRdb keeps only in-frame clonotypes and omits some of them. The sample consists of some 15,000 clones, 67% of them appearing once. This material consisted of ileum tissue, taken 674 days after intestinal transplantation. The receptors originated from a human patient who received an intestinal transplant, so some T cells may come from the graft donor.

The table lists this clone with a count of one. The chain carries TRBV19 and TRBJ1-5; D may be TRBD1 (6 bases). The CDR3 covers 19 residues. Germline CDR1 is LNHDA and CDR2 is SQIVND (reference sequence). With 3 bases removed from V and 3 bases from J, the gap between germline ends came to 24 bases. The CDR3, as DNA: TGTGCCAGTAGTATGAGCGGCGGGCACAGGGTCAGCTTCAATCAGCCCCAGCATTTT. Amino acid sequence: CASSMSGGHRVSFNQPQHF.

The rearrangement links TRBV5-1 to TRBJ1-3; D not certain. This CDR3 has 15 amino acids. Trimming cost V 5 bases and J 0 bases, with 12 bases left between them. CDR1 and CDR2 from the germline V gene are SGHRS and YFSETQ. The CDR3 reads CASRADPLSGNTIYF. As DNA, the CDR3 is TGCGCCAGCAGAGCCGATCCGCTCTCTGGAAACACCATATATTTT.

This clone was picked up one time. The chain uses TRBV6-5 and TRBJ1-2; 7 bases map to TRBD1. J lost 4 bases, V lost 0 bases, and 8 bases had no gene match. The CDR3 is 16 residues long. Germline lookup yields CDR1 MNHEY and CDR2 SVGAGI. DNA of the CDR3: TGTGCCAGCAGTTACTCGGGGACAGAGGAACCCTATGGCTACACCTTC. Translation gives CASSYSGTEEPYGYTF.

The chain carries TRBV30 and TRBJ2-3; 11 positions match TRBD2. Germline loops: CDR1 GTSNPN, CDR2 SVGIG (reference sequence). Unmatched junction bases numbered 5, after V lost 4 bases and J lost 2 bases. This CDR3 region has 15 residues. CDR3 in DNA: TGTGCCTGGAACCTACTAGCGGGGGTCACAGATACGCAGTATTTT. Protein: CAWNLLAGVTDTQYF.

This chain uses TRBV7-2 with TRBJ2-1; D is possibly TRBD1 (5 bases). CDR1 is SGHTA, CDR2 FQGNSA, per germline. There are 12 residues in the CDR3. Between the trimmed V and J ends, which lost 5 bases and 9 bases, there was a span of 11 bases. This chain's CDR3 is CASSPQTAEQFF. The DNA for the CDR3 is TGTGCCAGCAGCCCCCAGACAGCTGAGCAGTTCTTC. The full variable domain, its missing parts supplied by reference TRBV7-2 and TRBJ2-1, is GAGVSQSPSNKVTEKGKDVELRCDPISGHTALYWYRQSLGQGLEFLIYFQGNSAPDKSGLPSDRFSAERTGGSVSTLTIQRTQQEDSAVYLCASSPQTAEQFFGPGTRLTVL.

The chain is built from TRBV10-3 and TRBJ1-2; no firm D call. The CDR3 length is 13 residues. Germline V lookup: CDR1 ENHRY, CDR2 SYGVKD. Trimming removed 2 bases at V and 7 bases at J, with 11 bases between. In DNA form, the CDR3 reads TGTGCCATCAGTGAGAGCGGGTACGGTGGCTACACCTTC. Amino acid sequence: CAISESGYGGYTF.

This sequence joins TRBV11-3 and TRBJ2-2; 8 bases are shared with TRBD2. V gave up 8 bases and J gave up 6 bases; unmatched junction bases: 5. CDR1 and CDR2 from the germline V gene are SGHNT and YENEEA. The CDR3 sequence is 13 residues long. CDR3 nucleotides: TGTGCCAGCCGCCCGGGGGGGGCCGGGGAGCTGTTTTTT. Translated: CASRPGGAGELFF.

The chain is built from TRBV6-4 and TRBJ2-3; 9 bases map to TRBD2. This CDR3 has 15 amino acids. Unmatched junction bases numbered 1, after V lost 2 bases and J lost 1 base. Germline CDR1 and CDR2: MRHNA and SNTAGT. The CDR3 here is CASSDVAGGTDTQYF. CDR3 DNA sequence: TGTGCCAGCAGTGACGTAGCGGGGGGCACAGATACGCAGTATTTT.

This clone came up a few times. The genes are TRBV2 and TRBJ1-5; no reliable D call. From germline, CDR1 is SNHLY and CDR2 FYNNEI. CDR3 length equals 12 residues. Deletions cut 8 bases from V and 1 base from J, with 6 bases between. The CDR3 nucleotides are TGTGCCAGCGCTAGGAGCAATCAGCCCCAGCATTTT. Residues: CASARSNQPQHF.

J is TRBJ1-4 and V is TRBV27; D might be TRBD1 (5 bases). Germline values: CDR1 MNHEY, CDR2 SMNVEV (reference sequence). V was shortened by 6 bases and J by 4 bases, with 15 bases between the two germline ends. The CDR3 is 15 residues long. CDR3: CASRRGGGGNEKLFF. In DNA, the CDR3 is TGTGCCAGCAGGCGGGGCGGGGGGGGTAATGAAAAACTGTTTTTT.

J is TRBJ2-1 and V is TRBV6-1, with D perhaps matching TRBD2 (5 bases). V lost 5 bases and J 0 bases, leaving 11 bases between the germline ends. CDR3 size: 15 residues. Germline V gene lookup returns CDR1 MNHNS and CDR2 SASEGT. This chain's CDR3 is CASSRMGSSYNEQFF. The CDR3 DNA reads TGTGCCAGCAGTCGGATGGGGAGCTCCTACAATGAGCAGTTCTTC.

This chain links TRBV19 with TRBJ2-3; 10 bases line up with TRBD1. The junction had 2 bases not matched to a gene; V was cut back by 2 bases and J by 6 bases. Germline V gives CDR1 LNHDA, CDR2 SQIVND (reference sequence). The CDR3 is 14 amino acids. The CDR3 bases are TGTGCCAGTAGTATACGACAGGGGGCTGATACGCAGTATTTT. It yields the protein CASSIRQGADTQYF.

This clone was counted between two and nine times. This rearrangement joins TRBV25-1 to TRBJ1-3, with D perhaps matching TRBD1 (6 bases). CDR1 and CDR2 from the germline V gene are MGHDK and SYGVNS. V was clipped by 2 bases and J by 2 bases, with 10 bases between them. The CDR3 has 15 amino acids. For the CDR3, the DNA is TGTGCCAGCAGTGAACCCGGGACACCTGGAAACACCATATATTTT. The encoded protein is CASSEPGTPGNTIYF.

V usage is TRBV2 and J usage is TRBJ2-5, with D perhaps matching TRBD1 (5 bases). This CDR3 region has 13 residues. V was clipped by 3 bases and J by 5 bases, with 10 bases between them. Germline V gene lookup returns CDR1 SNHLY and CDR2 FYNNEI. CDR3 DNA: TGTGCCAGCAGTGAGTGGGGCTGGGAGACCCAGTACTTC. Translating gives CASSEWGWETQYF. Combining the CDR3 with reference TRBV2 and TRBJ2-5 gives the whole variable domain EPEVTQTPSHQVTQMGQEVILRCVPISNHLYFYWYRQILGQKVEFLVSFYNNEISEKSEIFDDQFSVERPDGSNFTLKIRSTKLEDSAMYFCASSEWGWETQYFGPGTRLLVL.

The chain is built from TRBV2 and TRBJ1-1; 7 nucleotides align to TRBD1. CDR1 and CDR2 from the germline V gene are SNHLY and FYNNEI. This CDR3 has 12 residues. The V gene end was trimmed by 9 bases and the J gene end by 8 bases; junction bases not matched to a gene: 9. CDR3 amino acids: CASRAGGTEAFF. CDR3 sequence (DNA): TGTGCCAGTCGGGCAGGGGGGACAGAAGCTTTCTTT. The whole variable domain, filled in from reference TRBV2 and TRBJ1-1, reads EPEVTQTPSHQVTQMGQEVILRCVPISNHLYFYWYRQILGQKVEFLVSFYNNEISEKSEIFDDQFSVERPDGSNFTLKIRSTKLEDSAMYFCASRAGGTEAFFGQGTRLTVV.

The genes are TRBV27 and TRBJ1-2; 8 nucleotides agree with TRBD1. CDR3 length equals 15 residues. The V segment lost 3 bases and the J segment 6 bases; nucleotides outside the gene matches: 9. The germline gives CDR1 MNHEY, CDR2 SMNVEV (reference sequence). In DNA, the CDR3 is TGTGCCAGCAGTTTCGCCAGGGGGCGCCATAATGGCTACACCTTC. This encodes CASSFARGRHNGYTF.

The genes are TRBV10-3 and TRBJ2-7, with 9 bases identical to TRBD1. The CDR3 totals 15 residues. CDR1 and CDR2 (germline): ENHRY, SYGVKD. J lost 5 bases, V lost 1 base, and 6 bases had no gene match. The CDR3 region is CAISEWGQGGDEQYF. CDR3 coding DNA: TGTGCCATCAGTGAGTGGGGACAGGGAGGGGACGAGCAGTACTTC.

The chain joins TRBV6-1 to TRBJ1-1; no firm D call. CDR3 length equals 16 residues. In germline, CDR1 is MNHNS, CDR2 SASEGT. Trimming removed 1 base at V and 4 bases at J, with 16 bases between. In nucleotides, the CDR3 is TGTGCCAGCAGTGAAGGCCCACTGTCTCTAGCCACTGAAGCTTTCTTT. Its protein is CASSEGPLSLATEAFF.

V usage is TRBV10-1 and J usage is TRBJ2-5; possibly TRBD2 for D (5 bases). Deletions cut 4 bases from V and 5 bases from J, with 14 bases between. The CDR3 has 14 residues. Per germline, CDR1 WNHNN and CDR2 SYGVQD (reference sequence). The CDR3 here is CASSATGSSETQYF. For the CDR3, the DNA is TGCGCCAGCAGTGCGACGGGGTCATCGGAGACCCAGTACTTC.